This T cell receptor (beta chain) was identified during a study of cytomegalovirus exposure and HLA in healthy donors (dated by TCRdb to about 2017). With respect to the entire study: A later analysis indicated that the 95 to 150 validation repertoires were generated on the platform also employed for the approximately 690 repertoires of the first cohort. A separate validation cohort of approximately 130 different subjects was used in addition to the roughly 670-subject first cohort. The study combined high-throughput TCR immunosequencing, statistical association of individual TCRs with disease status, and machine learning to predict cytomegalovirus infection status. The study was designed to test whether signatures of past pathogen exposure could be identified by cataloging public T cell receptors. The paper as a whole reports these results and caveats: Of the cluster scores, roughly 95% were above 0 in a later analysis, which found that TCRs clustered in the first cohort also tended to co-occur in the 110 or so validation repertoires. The authors suggested that the approach could potentially be generalized to other disease states and immunological phenotypes. Three of the identified cytomegalovirus-associated TCR beta chains were confirmed in vitro to be specific for cytomegalovirus antigens. Most TCR sequences were observed very rarely across donors, whereas some public TCRs were present in many individuals. Cytomegalovirus status was reported to be diagnosed by the classifier with high specificity and sensitivity in both the original and validation cohorts. The study gave a list of more than 150 TCR beta chains associated with cytomegalovirus. A later analysis lacked HLA typing for the validation cohort, so it scored co-occurrence in that cohort across all 110 or so repertoires.

Library method: the immunoSEQ multiplex PCR assay. As for the authors' bioinformatics: A statistical classification framework was built for diagnosing cytomegalovirus status from the catalog of TCR beta chain sequences. Held by TCRdb, this immuneACCESS table contains in-frame sequences only and omits some clones. Under half of the omission traces to an unresolved V gene where checked; the cause of the rest is unknown. V and J calls plus clone size are reproduced from that table; the DNA served to infer D and trimming. This sample is represented by 200,000 to 250,000 clones; less than 90% of them were singletons. The top ten constitute 5.5% to 6.5% of the sample. A remark on this clone: It has no known antigen specificity. Base qualities are not recorded, but no much larger clone differs from it by a single base.

Including cysteine and phenylalanine, the CDR3 has 14 amino acids. Only the CDR3 part of the read is kept: 42 bases, read in frame from the first base. V lost 8 bases and J lost 4 bases; the stretch between them is 18 bases long. Based on the germline V gene, the CDR1 and CDR2 sequences are SGHAT and FQNNGV. Separate from the approximately 700-subject first cohort, the validation cohort of about 110 subjects was the group to which the donors belonged. Recombination linked TRBV11-2 to TRBJ2-7, with the D call tentatively TRBD1 or TRBD2, each fitting 7 bases. The origin of this receptor is a woman aged 18-35 years in good health and CMV-seronegative. Sample: PBMCs. The sequenced DNA is TGTGCCAGCCAAACGGGGAGGGGGCGGTACGAGCAGTACTTC. This sequence encodes CASQTGRGRYEQYF.